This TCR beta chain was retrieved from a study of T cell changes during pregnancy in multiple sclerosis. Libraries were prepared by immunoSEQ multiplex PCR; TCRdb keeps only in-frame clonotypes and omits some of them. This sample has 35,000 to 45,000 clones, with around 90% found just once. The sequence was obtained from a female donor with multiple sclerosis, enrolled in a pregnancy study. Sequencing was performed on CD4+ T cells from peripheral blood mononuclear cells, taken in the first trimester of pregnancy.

The CDR3 nucleotides read TGTGCCAGCAGCCGGCGCGGGGGTCTTTCGTACGAGCAGTACTTC. This codes for CASSRRGGLSYEQYF. V is TRBV7-2 and J is TRBJ2-7, with TRBD2 matching 7 bases. J was trimmed by 4 bases and V by 5 bases; bases with no gene match: 11. The CDR3 has 15 residues. Germline V gene data show CDR1 as SGHTA and CDR2 as FQGNSA.